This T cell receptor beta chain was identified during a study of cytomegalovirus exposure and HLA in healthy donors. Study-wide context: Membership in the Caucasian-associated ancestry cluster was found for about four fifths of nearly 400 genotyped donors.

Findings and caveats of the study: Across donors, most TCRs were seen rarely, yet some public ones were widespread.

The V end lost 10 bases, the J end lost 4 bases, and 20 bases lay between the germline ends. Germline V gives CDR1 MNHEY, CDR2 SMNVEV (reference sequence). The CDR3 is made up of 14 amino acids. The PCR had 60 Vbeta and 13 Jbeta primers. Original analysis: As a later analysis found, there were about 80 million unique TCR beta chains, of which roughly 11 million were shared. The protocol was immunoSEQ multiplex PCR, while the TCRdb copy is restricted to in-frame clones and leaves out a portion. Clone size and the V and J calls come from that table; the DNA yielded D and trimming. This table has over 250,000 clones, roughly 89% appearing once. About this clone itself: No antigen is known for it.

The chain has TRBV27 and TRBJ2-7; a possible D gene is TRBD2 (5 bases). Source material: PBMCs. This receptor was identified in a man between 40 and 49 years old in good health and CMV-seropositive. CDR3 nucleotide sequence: TGTGCCACCGGGGTGACACCTAGCTCTTACGAGCAGTACTTC. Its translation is CATGVTPSSYEQYF.